This is a list of T cell receptor beta chains from one sample in a study of T cell responses to AZD1222 COVID-19 vaccine. Produced via immunoSEQ multiplex PCR; TCRdb's table is partial and in-frame only. The sample has about 150,000 clones; under 95% are singletons. The specimen was peripheral blood, collected on day 0 of AZD1222 vaccination. The receptor source for this set is an adult in good health. Both conserved end residues are part of each CDR3. Each record gives: D gene, V gene, clone size, J gene, CDR3 protein, CDR3 DNA. A D gene is named only where the DNA matches it firmly. Where a row states a size, it is once, few, many or the class of an expanded clone; other rows omit it.

>TRBD2|TRBV5-3|-|TRBJ2-3
CARSHTTSGRETTDTQYF
TGTGCCAGAAGCCATACGACTAGCGGGAGAGAGACCACAGATACGCAGTATTTT
>-|TRBV5-1|few|TRBJ2-6
CASSLGNSGANVLTF
TGCGCCAGCAGCTTGGGGAACTCTGGGGCCAACGTCCTGACTTTC
>TRBD2|TRBV6-5|-|TRBJ2-1
CASRGGTSGRNEQFF
TGTGCCAGCAGGGGCGGGACTAGCGGGAGGAATGAGCAGTTCTTC
>-|TRBV7-9|few|TRBJ2-3
CASSLGSSADTQYF
TGTGCCAGCAGCTTGGGGTCCAGCGCAGATACGCAGTATTTT
>-|TRBV27|-|TRBJ1-1
CASRPGWSTEAFF
TGTGCCAGCAGGCCAGGGTGGTCCACTGAAGCTTTCTTT
>TRBD1|TRBV24-1|-|TRBJ1-5
CATSDSGQGGNQPQHF
TGTGCCACCAGTGATTCTGGGCAGGGGGGCAATCAGCCCCAGCATTTT
>-|TRBV9|-|TRBJ1-5
CASSVGGGNQPQHF
TGTGCCAGCAGCGTCGGAGGAGGCAATCAGCCCCAGCATTTT
>-|TRBV12-5|-|TRBJ2-3
CASGLGATDTQYF
TGTGCTAGTGGTTTGGGGGCCACAGATACGCAGTATTTT
>-|TRBV11-3|-|TRBJ2-5
CASSLDQQGWGDQETQYF
TGTGCCAGCAGCTTAGATCAACAGGGATGGGGGGACCAAGAGACCCAGTACTTC
>-|TRBV4-2|-|TRBJ2-3
CASSQDKGGLEVPDTQYF
TGTGCCAGCAGCCAAGATAAAGGGGGTCTAGAGGTCCCAGATACGCAGTATTTT
>TRBD2|TRBV7-9|-|TRBJ2-7
CASSFSGLAGGEQYF
TGTGCCAGCAGCTTTTCGGGACTAGCGGGAGGCGAGCAGTACTTC
>TRBD1|TRBV19|-|TRBJ1-5
CASSFFGQETQPQHF
TGTGCCAGTAGTTTCTTCGGACAGGAAACTCAGCCCCAGCATTTT
>-|TRBV28|-|TRBJ1-2
CASTLTASGHGYTF
TGTGCCAGCACCCTCACGGCCTCCGGGCATGGCTACACCTTC
>-|TRBV21-1|-|TRBJ2-7
CASSKKPRAGENHEQYF
TGTGCCAGCAGCAAAAAACCCCGGGCGGGAGAAAACCACGAGCAGTACTTC
>TRBD1|TRBV14|-|TRBJ2-1
CASSHDRDPYNEQFF
TGTGCCAGCAGCCACGACAGGGACCCTTACAATGAGCAGTTCTTC
>TRBD2|TRBV5-1|-|TRBJ2-7
CASSLGLAGGLGYEQYF
TGCGCCAGCAGCTTGGGACTAGCGGGAGGTTTAGGGTACGAGCAGTACTTC
>-|TRBV28|-|TRBJ2-1
CASSFRVSEQFF
TGTGCCAGCAGTTTCAGGGTATCTGAGCAGTTCTTC
>TRBD1|TRBV7-2|-|TRBJ2-2
CASSFNNRGRDTGELFF
TGTGCCAGCAGCTTTAATAACAGGGGGCGTGACACCGGGGAGCTGTTTTTT
>TRBD1|TRBV7-6|-|TRBJ2-1
CASSSGQGAYNEQFF
TGTGCCAGCAGCTCGGGACAGGGGGCCTACAATGAGCAGTTCTTC
>-|TRBV12-3/TRBV12-4|-|TRBJ2-7
CASSPGPYEQYF
TGTGCCAGCAGTCCGGGCCCCTACGAGCAGTACTTC
>TRBD2|TRBV6-5|-|TRBJ2-1
CASSRRGGSYNEQFF
TGTGCCAGCAGCCGTCGGGGGGGATCCTACAATGAGCAGTTCTTC
>-|TRBV28|-|TRBJ1-5
CASSYPGPSQPQHF
TGTGCCAGCAGTTATCCGGGACCCAGTCAGCCCCAGCATTTT
>-|TRBV7-9|once|TRBJ2-7
CASSLRTDEQYF
TGTGCCAGCAGCTTACGGACCGACGAGCAGTACTTC
>TRBD1|TRBV6-2/TRBV6-3|-|TRBJ1-4
CASSPQGELFF
TGTGCCAGCAGCCCCCAGGGGGAACTGTTTTTT
>TRBD1|TRBV7-8|-|TRBJ2-5
CASSRHGQGAQETQYF
TGTGCCAGCAGTCGCCATGGACAGGGGGCTCAAGAGACCCAGTACTTC
>-|TRBV2|-|TRBJ2-7
CASRRTESSYEQYF
TGTGCCAGCAGGAGGACAGAGAGCTCCTACGAGCAGTACTTC
>TRBD2|TRBV7-2|-|TRBJ2-3
CASSLETSGSLNTQYF
TGTGCCAGCAGCTTAGAGACTAGCGGGAGCTTGAATACGCAGTATTTT
>TRBD2|TRBV28|once|TRBJ2-1
CASKSSGSHNEQFF
TGTGCCAGCAAATCTAGCGGGAGCCACAATGAGCAGTTCTTC
>-|TRBV7-3|once|TRBJ2-3
CASSLRGRDTQYF
TGTGCCAGCAGCTTACGGGGCCGAGATACGCAGTATTTT
>TRBD2|TRBV5-6|-|TRBJ2-1
CASGTSGSFRPYNEQFF
TGTGCCAGCGGGACTAGCGGGAGTTTTCGGCCCTACAATGAGCAGTTCTTC
>TRBD1|TRBV5-1|-|TRBJ1-2
CASSLEWTGGSGWNGYTF
TGCGCCAGCAGCTTGGAGTGGACAGGGGGCAGTGGGTGGAATGGCTACACCTTC
>-|TRBV7-8|once|TRBJ1-2
CASSLGQNLGDGYTF
TGTGCCAGCAGCCTCGGACAGAACCTGGGAGATGGCTACACCTTC
>-|TRBV28|once|TRBJ1-6
CASSPRRVRDSPLHF
TGTGCCAGCAGTCCACGAAGGGTCCGGGATTCACCCCTCCACTTT
>-|TRBV4-3|-|TRBJ2-7
CASSQEVGGRSYEQYF
TGCGCCAGCAGCCAAGAAGTTGGGGGTCGGTCCTACGAGCAGTACTTC
>TRBD2|TRBV9|-|TRBJ2-5
CASSVGLAGHLQETQYF
TGTGCCAGCAGCGTAGGTCTAGCGGGGCACCTCCAAGAGACCCAGTACTTC
>-|TRBV25-1|-|TRBJ2-5
CASSSAVETQYF
TGTGCCAGCAGTTCGGCAGTGGAGACCCAGTACTTC
>-|TRBV6-5|-|TRBJ2-7
CASTSRATQGYEQYF
TGTGCCAGCACCTCCCGGGCCACTCAGGGCTACGAGCAGTACTTC
>TRBD2|TRBV11-2|-|TRBJ2-3
CASSLGDRLADTDTQYF
TGTGCCAGCAGCTTAGGTGACAGACTAGCGGACACAGATACGCAGTATTTT
>-|TRBV3-1/TRBV3-2|-|TRBJ2-2
CASSQDLRQNTGELFF
TGTGCCAGCAGCCAAGACTTGCGACAGAACACCGGGGAGCTGTTTTTT
>TRBD2|TRBV7-9|-|TRBJ2-5
CASSFGLAGGPGETQYF
TGTGCCAGCAGCTTCGGGCTAGCGGGAGGGCCGGGAGAGACCCAGTACTTC
>-|TRBV30|-|TRBJ1-1
CAWSAGVATEAFF
TGTGCCTGGAGTGCGGGGGTGGCCACTGAAGCTTTCTTT
>TRBD1|TRBV28|once|TRBJ1-2
CASSARGLGYTF
TGTGCCAGCAGTGCCAGGGGGCTTGGCTACACCTTC
>TRBD1|TRBV7-2|-|TRBJ1-6
CASSSGQGGLSPLHF
TGTGCCAGCAGCTCCGGACAGGGAGGACTCTCACCCCTCCACTTT
>-|TRBV9|-|TRBJ1-2
CASSNNPDSLGYGYTF
TGTGCCAGCAGCAACAACCCGGACAGCTTAGGCTATGGCTACACCTTC
>TRBD1|TRBV9|-|TRBJ1-2
CASSVTGRNGYTF
TGTGCCAGCAGCGTGACAGGGAGGAATGGCTACACCTTC
>-|TRBV19|-|TRBJ1-5
CASTHLQGRVQPQHF
TGTGCCAGTACTCATTTACAGGGCAGAGTGCAGCCCCAGCATTTT
>-|TRBV5-1|few|TRBJ1-4
CASIGWWQGHEKLFF
TGCGCCAGCATCGGGTGGTGGCAGGGGCATGAAAAACTGTTTTTT
>TRBD1|TRBV28|-|TRBJ1-1
CASPPQTGANTEAFF
TGTGCCAGCCCCCCACAGACAGGGGCGAACACTGAAGCTTTCTTT
>-|TRBV28|-|TRBJ2-1
CASSWTSSYNEQFF
TGTGCCAGCAGCTGGACCAGCTCCTACAATGAGCAGTTCTTC
>-|TRBV7-9|-|TRBJ1-1
CASSLVGGIRSEAFF
TGTGCCAGCAGCTTAGTAGGCGGGATCCGGTCAGAAGCTTTCTTT
>-|TRBV13|once|TRBJ2-6
CASSFWASGANVLTF
TGTGCCAGCAGCTTCTGGGCCTCTGGGGCCAACGTCCTGACTTTC
>-|TRBV7-2|-|TRBJ2-5
CASSLVGTRETQYF
TGTGCCAGCAGCTTAGTAGGGACAAGGGAGACCCAGTACTTC
>TRBD1|TRBV5-1|-|TRBJ1-4
CASSTGQAGEKLFF
TGCGCCAGCAGCACGGGACAGGCAGGGGAAAAACTGTTTTTT
>TRBD2|TRBV19|-|TRBJ2-5
CASSPTSGSLETQYF
TGTGCCAGTAGTCCCACTAGCGGGAGTTTGGAGACCCAGTACTTC
>-|TRBV28|-|TRBJ1-2
CASSLSNYGYTF
TGTGCCAGCAGCCTCAGCAACTATGGCTACACCTTC
>TRBD2|TRBV9|-|TRBJ2-7
CASSLGTSGRLYEQYF
TGTGCCAGCAGCCTCGGGACTAGCGGGAGGTTATACGAGCAGTACTTC
>-|TRBV6-2/TRBV6-3|-|TRBJ1-2
CASSYMGYGYTF
TGTGCCAGCAGTTACATGGGTTATGGCTACACCTTC
>-|TRBV7-8|once|TRBJ1-3
CASSLGTDGNTIYF
TGTGCCAGCAGCTTAGGAACAGATGGAAACACCATATATTTT
>-|TRBV12-3/TRBV12-4|-|TRBJ1-2
CASTAGGIYTF
TGTGCCAGTACAGCGGGGGGAATCTACACCTTC